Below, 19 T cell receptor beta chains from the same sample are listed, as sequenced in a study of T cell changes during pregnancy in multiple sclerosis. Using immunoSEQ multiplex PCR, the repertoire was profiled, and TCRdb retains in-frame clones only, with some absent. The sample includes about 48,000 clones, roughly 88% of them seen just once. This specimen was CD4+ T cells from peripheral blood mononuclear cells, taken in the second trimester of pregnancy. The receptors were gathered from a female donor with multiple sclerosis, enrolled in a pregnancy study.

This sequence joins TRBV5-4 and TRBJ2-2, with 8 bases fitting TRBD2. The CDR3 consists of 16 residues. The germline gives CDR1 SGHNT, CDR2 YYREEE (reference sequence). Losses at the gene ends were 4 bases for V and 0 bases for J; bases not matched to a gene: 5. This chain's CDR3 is CASSPASGSNTGELFF. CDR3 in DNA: TGTGCCAGCAGCCCCGCTAGCGGGTCGAACACCGGGGAGCTGTTTTTT. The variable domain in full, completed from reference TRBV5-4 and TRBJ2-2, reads ETGVTQSPTHLIKTRGQQVTLRCSSQSGHNTVSWYQQALGQGPQFIFQYYREEENGRGNFPPRFSGLQFPNYSSELNVNALELDDSALYLCASSPASGSNTGELFFGEGSRLTVL.

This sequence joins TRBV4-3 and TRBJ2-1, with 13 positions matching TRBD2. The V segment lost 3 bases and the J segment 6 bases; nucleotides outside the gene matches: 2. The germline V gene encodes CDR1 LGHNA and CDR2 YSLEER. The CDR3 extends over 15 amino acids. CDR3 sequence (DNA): TGCGCCAGCAGCCAGGGGACTAGCGGGGTCAATGAGCAGTTCTTC. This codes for CASSQGTSGVNEQFF.

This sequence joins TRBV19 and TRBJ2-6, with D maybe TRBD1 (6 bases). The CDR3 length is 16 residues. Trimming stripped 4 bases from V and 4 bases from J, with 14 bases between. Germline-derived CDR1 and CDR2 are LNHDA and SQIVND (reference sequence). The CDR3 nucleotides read TGTGCCAGTAGTACAGACAGGTACTCCGGGGCCAACGTCCTGACTTTC. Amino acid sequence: CASSTDRYSGANVLTF. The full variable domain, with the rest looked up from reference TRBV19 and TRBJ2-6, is DGGITQSPKYLFRKEGQNVTLSCEQNLNHDAMYWYRQDPGQGLRLIYYSQIVNDFQKGDIAEGYSVSREKKESFPLTVTSAQKNPTAFYLCASSTDRYSGANVLTFGAGSRLTVL.

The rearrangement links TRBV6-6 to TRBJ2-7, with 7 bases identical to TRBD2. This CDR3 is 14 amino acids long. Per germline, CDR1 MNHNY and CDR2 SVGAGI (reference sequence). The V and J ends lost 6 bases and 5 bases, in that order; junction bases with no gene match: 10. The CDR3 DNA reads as TGTGCCAGCAGCCCGGGGGAGGGCCCCCACGAGCAGTACTTC. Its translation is CASSPGEGPHEQYF.

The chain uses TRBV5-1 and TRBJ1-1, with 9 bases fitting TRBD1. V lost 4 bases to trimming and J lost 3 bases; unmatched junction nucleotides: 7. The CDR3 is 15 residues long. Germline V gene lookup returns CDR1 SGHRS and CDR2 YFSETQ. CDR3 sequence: CASSATGGSYTEAFF. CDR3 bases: TGCGCCAGCAGCGCAACAGGGGGCTCGTACACTGAAGCTTTCTTT.

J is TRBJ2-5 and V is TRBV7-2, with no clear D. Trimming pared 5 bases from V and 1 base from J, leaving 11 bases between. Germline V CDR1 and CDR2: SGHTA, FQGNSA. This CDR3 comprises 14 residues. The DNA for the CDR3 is TGTGCCAGCAGCCCCCAGTGGGCCCAAGAGACCCAGTACTTC. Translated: CASSPQWAQETQYF.

The CDR3 bases are TGTGCCAGCAGCAACTTCTTGGAGGTGCGAGATTTAACCGGGGAGCTGTTTTTT. Translated, it gives CASSNFLEVRDLTGELFF. This chain links TRBV7-2 with TRBJ2-2, with D tentatively TRBD2 (5 bases). V was cut by 5 bases and J by 5 bases, with 24 bases left in between. This CDR3 has 18 amino acids. Per germline, CDR1 SGHTA and CDR2 FQGNSA.

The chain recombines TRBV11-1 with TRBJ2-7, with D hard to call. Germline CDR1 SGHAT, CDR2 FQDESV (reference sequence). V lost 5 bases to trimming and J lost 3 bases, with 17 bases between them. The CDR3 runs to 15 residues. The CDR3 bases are TGTGCCAGCAGCCAAGGCGTCATATCTAGCTACGAGCAGTACTTC. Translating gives CASSQGVISSYEQYF. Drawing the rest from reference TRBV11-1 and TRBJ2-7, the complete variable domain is EAEVAQSPRYKITEKSQAVAFWCDPISGHATLYWYRQILGQGPELLVQFQDESVVDDSQLPKDRFSAERLKGVDSTLKIQPAELGDSAMYLCASSQGVISSYEQYFGPGTRLTVT.

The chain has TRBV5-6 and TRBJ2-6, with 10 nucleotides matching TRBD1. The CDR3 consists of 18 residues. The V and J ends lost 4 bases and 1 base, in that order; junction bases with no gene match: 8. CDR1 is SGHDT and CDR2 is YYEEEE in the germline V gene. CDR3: CASSPPGQGISGANVLTF. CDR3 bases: TGTGCCAGCAGCCCACCGGGACAGGGGATTTCTGGGGCCAACGTCCTGACTTTC.

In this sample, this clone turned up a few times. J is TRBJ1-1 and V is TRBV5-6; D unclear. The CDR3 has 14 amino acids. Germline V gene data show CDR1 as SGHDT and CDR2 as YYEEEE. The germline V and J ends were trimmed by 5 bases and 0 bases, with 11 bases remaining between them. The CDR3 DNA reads TGTGCCAGCAGGGTGAACTCGATGAACACTGAAGCTTTCTTT. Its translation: CASRVNSMNTEAFF.

CDR3 nucleotide sequence: TGTGCCAGCAGCTTACTAGCGGGAGGATACGAGCAGTACTTC. It translates to CASSLLAGGYEQYF. The chain joins TRBV6-5 to TRBJ2-7; TRBD2 matches at 12 bases. The CDR3 runs 14 residues. The V gene's germline CDR1 is MNHEY and CDR2 SVGAGI. The trim removed 6 bases at V and 4 bases at J, leaving 4 bases unmatched.

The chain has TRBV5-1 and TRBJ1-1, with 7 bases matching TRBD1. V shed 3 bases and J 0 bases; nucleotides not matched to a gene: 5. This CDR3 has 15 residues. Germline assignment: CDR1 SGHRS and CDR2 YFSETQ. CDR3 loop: CASSSGQIMNTEAFF. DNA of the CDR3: TGCGCCAGCAGCTCGGGACAGATCATGAACACTGAAGCTTTCTTT. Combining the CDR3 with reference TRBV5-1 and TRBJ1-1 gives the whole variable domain KAGVTQTPRYLIKTRGQQVTLSCSPISGHRSVSWYQQTPGQGLQFLFEYFSETQRNKGNFPGRFSGRQFSNSRSEMNVSTLELGDSALYLCASSSGQIMNTEAFFGQGTRLTVV.

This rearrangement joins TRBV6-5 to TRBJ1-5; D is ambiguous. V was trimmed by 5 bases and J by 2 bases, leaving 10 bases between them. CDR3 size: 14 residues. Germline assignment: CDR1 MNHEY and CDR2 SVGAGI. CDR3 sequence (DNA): TGTGCCAGCAGTCCCCAGTCCGGCAATCAGCCCCAGCATTTT. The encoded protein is CASSPQSGNQPQHF.

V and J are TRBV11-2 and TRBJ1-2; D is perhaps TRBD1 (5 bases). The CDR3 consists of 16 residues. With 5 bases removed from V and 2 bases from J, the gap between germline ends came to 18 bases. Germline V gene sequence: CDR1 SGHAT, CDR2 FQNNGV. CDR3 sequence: CASSAIPGLRNYGYTF. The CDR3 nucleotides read TGTGCCAGCAGCGCAATTCCGGGACTGAGAAACTATGGCTACACCTTC.

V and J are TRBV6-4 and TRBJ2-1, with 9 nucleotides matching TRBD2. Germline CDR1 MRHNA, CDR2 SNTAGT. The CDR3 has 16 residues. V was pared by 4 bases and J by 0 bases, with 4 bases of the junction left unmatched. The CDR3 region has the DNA TGTGCCAGCAGTGTACTAGCGGGTTTCTCCTACAATGAGCAGTTCTTC. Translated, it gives CASSVLAGFSYNEQFF.

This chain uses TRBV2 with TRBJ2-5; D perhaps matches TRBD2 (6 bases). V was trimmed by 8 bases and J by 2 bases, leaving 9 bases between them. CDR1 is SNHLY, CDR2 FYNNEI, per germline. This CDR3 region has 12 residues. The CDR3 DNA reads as TGTGCCAGCCGGGACTTACAAGAGACCCAGTACTTC. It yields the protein CASRDLQETQYF.

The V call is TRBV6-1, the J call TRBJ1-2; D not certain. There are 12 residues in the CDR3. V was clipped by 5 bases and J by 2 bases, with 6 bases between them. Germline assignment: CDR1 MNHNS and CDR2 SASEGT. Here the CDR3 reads CASSPRNYGYTF. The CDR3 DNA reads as TGTGCCAGCAGTCCCCGGAACTATGGCTACACCTTC.

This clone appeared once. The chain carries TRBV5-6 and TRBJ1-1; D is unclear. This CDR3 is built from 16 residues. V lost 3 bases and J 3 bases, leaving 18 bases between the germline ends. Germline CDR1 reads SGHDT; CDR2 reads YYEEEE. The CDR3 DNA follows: TGTGCCAGCAGCTCGTTGGGAGGTCTGGGTTACACTGAAGCTTTCTTT. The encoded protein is CASSSLGGLGYTEAFF.

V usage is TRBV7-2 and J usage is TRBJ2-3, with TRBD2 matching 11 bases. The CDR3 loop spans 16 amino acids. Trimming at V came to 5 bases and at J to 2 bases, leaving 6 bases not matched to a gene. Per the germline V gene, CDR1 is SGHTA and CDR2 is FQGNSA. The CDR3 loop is CASSPRLAGITDTQYF. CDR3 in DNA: TGTGCCAGCAGCCCACGACTAGCGGGGATCACAGATACGCAGTATTTT.